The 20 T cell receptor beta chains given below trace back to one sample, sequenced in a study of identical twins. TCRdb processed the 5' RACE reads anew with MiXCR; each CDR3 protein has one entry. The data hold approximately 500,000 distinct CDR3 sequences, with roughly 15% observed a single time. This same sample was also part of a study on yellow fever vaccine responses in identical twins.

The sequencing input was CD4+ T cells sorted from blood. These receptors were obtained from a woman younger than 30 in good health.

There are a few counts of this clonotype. The CDR3 coding sequence is TGCGCCAGCAGCCCCCGGACTTTGAACAATGAGCAGTTCTTC. Translation gives CASSPRTLNNEQFF. This chain connects TRBV5-1 to TRBJ2-1; D may be TRBD2 (5 bases). The CDR3 extends over 14 amino acids. The V end lost 4 bases, the J end lost 5 bases, and 13 bases lay between the germline ends. Germline V gene data show CDR1 as SGHRS and CDR2 as YFSETQ.

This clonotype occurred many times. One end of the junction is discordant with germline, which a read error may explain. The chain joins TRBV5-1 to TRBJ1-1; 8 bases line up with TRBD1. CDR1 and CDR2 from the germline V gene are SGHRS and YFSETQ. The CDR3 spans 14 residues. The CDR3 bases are TGTGCCAGCAGCTTCCAGGGGGCGAACACTGAAGCTTTCTTT. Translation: CASSFQGANTEAFF.

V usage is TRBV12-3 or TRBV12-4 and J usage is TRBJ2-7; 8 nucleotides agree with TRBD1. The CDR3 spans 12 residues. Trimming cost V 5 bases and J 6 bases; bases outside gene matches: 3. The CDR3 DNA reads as TGTGCCAGCAGTGGACAGGGAGGCGAGCAGTACGTC. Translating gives CASSGQGGEQYV.

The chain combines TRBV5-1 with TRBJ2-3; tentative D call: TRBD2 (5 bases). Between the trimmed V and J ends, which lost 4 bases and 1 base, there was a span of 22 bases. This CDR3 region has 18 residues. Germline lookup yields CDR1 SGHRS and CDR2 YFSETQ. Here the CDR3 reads CASSPAGNLKTGTDTQYF. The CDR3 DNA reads TGCGCCAGCAGCCCGGCCGGGAATCTGAAAACAGGCACAGATACGCAGTATTTT.

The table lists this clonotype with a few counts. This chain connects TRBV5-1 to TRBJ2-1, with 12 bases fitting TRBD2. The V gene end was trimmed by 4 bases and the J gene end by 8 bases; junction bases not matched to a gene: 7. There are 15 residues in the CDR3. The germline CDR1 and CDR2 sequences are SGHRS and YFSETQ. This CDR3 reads CASSRTSGVFDEQFF. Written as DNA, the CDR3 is TGCGCCAGCAGCAGGACTAGCGGGGTGTTCGATGAGCAGTTCTTC.

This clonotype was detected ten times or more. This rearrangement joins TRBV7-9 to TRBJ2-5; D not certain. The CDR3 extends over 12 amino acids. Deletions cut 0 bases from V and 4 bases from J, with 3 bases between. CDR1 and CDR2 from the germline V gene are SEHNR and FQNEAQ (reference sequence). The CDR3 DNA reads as TGTGCCAGCAGCTTAGCGCTAGAGACCCAGTACTTC. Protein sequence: CASSLALETQYF.

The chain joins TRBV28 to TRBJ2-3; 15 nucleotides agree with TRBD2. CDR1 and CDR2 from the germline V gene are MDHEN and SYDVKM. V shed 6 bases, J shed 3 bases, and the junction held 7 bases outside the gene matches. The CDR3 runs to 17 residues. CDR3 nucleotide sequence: TGTGCCAGCAGCGACGGACTAGCGGGAGGGAGGACAGATACGCAGTATTTT. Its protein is CASSDGLAGGRTDTQYF.

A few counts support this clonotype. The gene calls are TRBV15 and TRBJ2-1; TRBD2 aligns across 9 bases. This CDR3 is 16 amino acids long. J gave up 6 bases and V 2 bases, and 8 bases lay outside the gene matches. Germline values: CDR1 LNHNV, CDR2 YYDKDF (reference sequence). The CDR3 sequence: CATSRSLAGFSNEQFF. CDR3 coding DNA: TGTGCCACCAGCAGATCTCTAGCGGGATTTTCCAATGAGCAGTTCTTC.

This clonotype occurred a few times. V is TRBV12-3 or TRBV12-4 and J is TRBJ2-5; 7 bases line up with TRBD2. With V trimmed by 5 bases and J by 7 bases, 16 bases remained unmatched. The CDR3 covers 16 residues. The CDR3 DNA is TGTGCCAGCAGTCCTGATCCAGGGTGGAGCGGGGTGACCCAGTACTTC. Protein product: CASSPDPGWSGVTQYF.

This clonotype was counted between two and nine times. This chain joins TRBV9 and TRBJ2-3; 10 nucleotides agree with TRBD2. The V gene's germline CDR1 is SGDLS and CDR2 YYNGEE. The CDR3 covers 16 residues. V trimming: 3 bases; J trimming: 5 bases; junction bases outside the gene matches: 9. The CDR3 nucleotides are TGTGCCAGCAGCGCCGCTAGCGGGAGTCAGGTAGATACGCAGTATTTT. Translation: CASSAASGSQVDTQYF.

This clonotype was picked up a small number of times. In nucleotides, the CDR3 is TGTGCCAGCAGCGTAGGAGCTAGCGGGAGAGGGGACAATGAGCAGTTCTTC. Translation: CASSVGASGRGDNEQFF. The chain employs TRBV9 and TRBJ2-1; 10 bases are shared with TRBD2. The CDR3 length is 17 residues. The germline V gene encodes CDR1 SGDLS and CDR2 YYNGEE. The ends lost 0 bases at V and 5 bases at J; junction bases unmatched: 8.

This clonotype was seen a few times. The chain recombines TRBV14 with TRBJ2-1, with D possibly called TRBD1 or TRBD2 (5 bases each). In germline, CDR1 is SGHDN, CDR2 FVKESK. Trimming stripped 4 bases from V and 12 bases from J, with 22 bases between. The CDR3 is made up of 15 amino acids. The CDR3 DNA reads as TGTGCCAGCAGCCGTCCCGGTTCGGGACCCTTGAGGCAGTTCTTC. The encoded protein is CASSRPGSGPLRQFF. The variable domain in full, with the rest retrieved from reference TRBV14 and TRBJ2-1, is EAGVTQFPSHSVIEKGQTVTLRCDPISGHDNLYWYRRVMGKEIKFLLHFVKESKQDESGMPNNRFLAERTGGTYSTLKVQPAELEDSGVYFCASSRPGSGPLRQFFGPGTRLTVL.

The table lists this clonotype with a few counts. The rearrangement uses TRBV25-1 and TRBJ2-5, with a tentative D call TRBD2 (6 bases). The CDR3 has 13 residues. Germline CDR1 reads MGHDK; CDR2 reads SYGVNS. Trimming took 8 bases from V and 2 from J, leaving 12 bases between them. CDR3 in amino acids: CASSTRPQETQYF. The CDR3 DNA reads TGTGCCAGCTCGACTAGACCGCAAGAGACCCAGTACTTC.

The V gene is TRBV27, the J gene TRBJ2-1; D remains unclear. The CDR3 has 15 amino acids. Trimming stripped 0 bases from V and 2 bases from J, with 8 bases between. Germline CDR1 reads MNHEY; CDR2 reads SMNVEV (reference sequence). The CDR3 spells CASSLSIRTYNEQFF. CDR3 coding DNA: TGTGCCAGCAGTTTATCTATCAGAACCTACAATGAGCAGTTCTTC.

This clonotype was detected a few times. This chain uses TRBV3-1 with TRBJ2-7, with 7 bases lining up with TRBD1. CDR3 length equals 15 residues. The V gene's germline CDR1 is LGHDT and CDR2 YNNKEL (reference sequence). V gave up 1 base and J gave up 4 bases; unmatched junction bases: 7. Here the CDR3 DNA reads TGTGCCAGCAGCCAAGGGCCGACAGGGATATACGAGCAGTACTTC. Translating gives CASSQGPTGIYEQYF.

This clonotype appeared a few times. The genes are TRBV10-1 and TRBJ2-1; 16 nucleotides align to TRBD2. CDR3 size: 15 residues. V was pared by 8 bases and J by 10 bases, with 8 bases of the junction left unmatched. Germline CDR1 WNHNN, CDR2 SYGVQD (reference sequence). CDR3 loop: CASSAGLAGGREQFF. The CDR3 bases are TGCGCCAGCTCCGCGGGACTAGCGGGGGGGAGAGAGCAGTTCTTC.

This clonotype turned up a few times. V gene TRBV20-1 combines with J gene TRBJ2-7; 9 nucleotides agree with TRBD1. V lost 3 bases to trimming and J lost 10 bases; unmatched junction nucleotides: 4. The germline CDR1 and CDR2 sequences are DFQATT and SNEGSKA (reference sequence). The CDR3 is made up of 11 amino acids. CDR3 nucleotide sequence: TGCAGTGCTAGGGGACAGGGTGATCAGTACGTC. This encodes CSARGQGDQYV.

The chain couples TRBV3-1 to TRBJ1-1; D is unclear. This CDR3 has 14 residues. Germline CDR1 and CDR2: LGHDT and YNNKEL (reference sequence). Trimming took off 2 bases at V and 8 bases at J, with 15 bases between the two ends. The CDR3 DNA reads TGTGCCAGCAGCCAAACAATGCGGGCTAAAGAAGCTTTCTTT. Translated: CASSQTMRAKEAFF.

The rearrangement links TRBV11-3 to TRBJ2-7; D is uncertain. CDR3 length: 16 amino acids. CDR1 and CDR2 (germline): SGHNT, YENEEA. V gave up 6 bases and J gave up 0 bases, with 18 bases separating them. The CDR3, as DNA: TGTGCCAGCAGAACCGCATTCACAGCCGACTCCTACGAGCAGTACGTC. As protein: CASRTAFTADSYEQYV.

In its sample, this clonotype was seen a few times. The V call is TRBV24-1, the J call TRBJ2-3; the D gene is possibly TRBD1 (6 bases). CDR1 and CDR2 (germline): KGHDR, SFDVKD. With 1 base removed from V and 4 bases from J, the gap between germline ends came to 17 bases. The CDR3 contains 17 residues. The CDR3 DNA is TGTGCCACCAGTGATTTCCCCGGGCAGGGGAGCCCAGATACGCAGTATTTT. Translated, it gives CATSDFPGQGSPDTQYF.